This TCR beta chain is drawn from a study of T cells in Graves' hyperthyroidism and ophthalmopathy. The germline V gene has CDR1 SGHVS and CDR2 FQNEAQ. V dropped 4 bases and J dropped 5; count of bases not matched to a gene: 14. The CDR3 consists of 18 residues. Regions amplified from RNA transcripts were the TCR beta CDR3 regions. A set of HTBI primers served as the primers for a first-round RT-PCR of the TCR CDR3. A single record per CDR3 protein comes from TCRdb applying MiXCR to the multiplex PCR reads. This sample has hundreds of thousands of distinct CDR3 sequences, with just over 45% found just once. Researchers barred patients who had uncontrolled infection, other autoimmune disease, pregnancy or lactation.

This TCR was recovered from a woman between 18 and 30 years old with Graves' hyperthyroidism. The chain uses TRBV7-8 and TRBJ2-5; the match to TRBD2 covers 12 bases. Specimen: peripheral blood or thyroid tissue (not recorded which). CDR3 sequence: CASSSSLASGRAFETQYF. The DNA for the CDR3 is TGTGCCAGCAGCTCCTCCCTCGCTAGCGGGAGGGCCTTCGAGACCCAGTACTTC.